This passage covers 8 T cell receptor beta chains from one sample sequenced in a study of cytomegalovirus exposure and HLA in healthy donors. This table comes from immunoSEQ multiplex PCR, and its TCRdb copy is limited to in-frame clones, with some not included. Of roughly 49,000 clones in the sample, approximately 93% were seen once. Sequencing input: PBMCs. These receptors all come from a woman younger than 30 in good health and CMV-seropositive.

CDR3 loop: CASSSYRGFSYNEQFF. CDR3 sequence (DNA): TGTGCCAGCAGCTCCTACAGGGGCTTCTCCTACAATGAGCAGTTCTTC. The J gene is TRBJ2-1, the V gene TRBV11-2; TRBD1 matches at 7 bases. V gave up 4 bases and J gave up 0 bases; unmatched junction bases: 6. CDR3 length equals 16 residues. The V gene's germline CDR1 is SGHAT and CDR2 FQNNGV.

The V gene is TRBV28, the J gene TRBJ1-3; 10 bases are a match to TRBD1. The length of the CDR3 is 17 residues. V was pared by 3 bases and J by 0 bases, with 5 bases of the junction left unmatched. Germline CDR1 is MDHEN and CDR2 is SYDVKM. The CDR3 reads CASSLTGGANSGNTIYF. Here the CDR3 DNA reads TGTGCCAGCAGTTTGACAGGGGGCGCGAACTCTGGAAACACCATATATTTT.

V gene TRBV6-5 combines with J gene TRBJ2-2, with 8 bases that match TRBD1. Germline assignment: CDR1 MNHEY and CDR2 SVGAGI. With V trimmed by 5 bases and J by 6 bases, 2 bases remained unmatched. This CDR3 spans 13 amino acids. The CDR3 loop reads CASSDRGAGELFF. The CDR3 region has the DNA TGTGCCAGCAGTGACAGGGGTGCCGGGGAGCTGTTTTTT.

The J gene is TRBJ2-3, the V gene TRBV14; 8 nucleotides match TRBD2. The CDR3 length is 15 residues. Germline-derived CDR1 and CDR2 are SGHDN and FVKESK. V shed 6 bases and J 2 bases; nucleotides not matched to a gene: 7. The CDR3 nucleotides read TGTGCCAGCAGTCAAAAGACTAGCGCCACAGATACGCAGTATTTT. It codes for CASSQKTSATDTQYF.

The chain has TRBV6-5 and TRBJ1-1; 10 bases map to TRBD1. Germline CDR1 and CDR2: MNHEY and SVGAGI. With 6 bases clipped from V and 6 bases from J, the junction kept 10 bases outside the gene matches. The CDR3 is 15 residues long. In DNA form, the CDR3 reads TGTGCCAGCAGACTTAACTGGGACAGGGGCGCTGAAGCTTTCTTT. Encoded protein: CASRLNWDRGAEAFF.

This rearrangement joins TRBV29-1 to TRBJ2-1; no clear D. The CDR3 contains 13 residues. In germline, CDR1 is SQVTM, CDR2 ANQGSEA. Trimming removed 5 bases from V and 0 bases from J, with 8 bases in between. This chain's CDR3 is CSVPDYSYNEQFF. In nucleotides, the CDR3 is TGCAGCGTTCCAGATTACTCCTACAATGAGCAGTTCTTC.

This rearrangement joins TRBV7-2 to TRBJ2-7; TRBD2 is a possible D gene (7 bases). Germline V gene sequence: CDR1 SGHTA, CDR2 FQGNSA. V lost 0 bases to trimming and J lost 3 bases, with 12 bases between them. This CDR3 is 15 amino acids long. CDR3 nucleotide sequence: TGTGCCAGCAGCTTAGCAGGGGGGGGAGGCTACGAGCAGTACTTC. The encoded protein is CASSLAGGGGYEQYF.

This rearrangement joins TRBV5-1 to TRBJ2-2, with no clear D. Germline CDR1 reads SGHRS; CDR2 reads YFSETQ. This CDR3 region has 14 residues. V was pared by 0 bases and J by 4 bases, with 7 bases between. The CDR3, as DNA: TGCGCCAGCAGCTTGGAGACGGGCACCGGGGAGCTGTTTTTT. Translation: CASSLETGTGELFF.